This T cell receptor beta chain was identified during a study of vaccination effects on CD4 cells after COVID-19 (dated by TCRdb to between 2022 and 2023). Context from the whole study: Two doses of either the BNT162b2 or the mRNA-1273 mRNA SARS-CoV-2 vaccine were administered to participants. The study compared SARS-CoV-2 spike-specific CD4+ TCR repertoires before and after mRNA vaccination in COVID-19 convalescent patients and infection-naive vaccine recipients. A total of 10 COVID-19 convalescent patients and a handful of SARS-CoV-2-naive healthy vaccine recipients were included in the full study. Cultures from other donors in the study were sequenced using the Oncomine TCR Beta short-read assay on an Illumina iSeq 100. The full study reports these points: Limitations of the study were the small number of convalescent patients and the absence of early post-infection timepoints. Both infection-induced and vaccine-induced clones contracted markedly at late post-vaccination timepoints, which is consistent with waning T cell responses. In healthy vaccine recipients, vaccine-induced clones were almost all SARS-CoV-2 mono-reactive, with only 1 of 255 being cross-reactive with common cold coronaviruses.

In the ViraFEST assay, PBMC were stimulated with viral peptide pools, and antigen-specific CD4+ T cell clonotypes were then identified by expansion using TCR sequencing. After roughly 11 days of culture, CD4+ T cells were isolated with the EasySep CD4+ T cell isolation kit. None of the healthy vaccine recipients had a prior SARS-CoV-2 infection, which was confirmed by nucleocapsid antibody tests that came back negative both before and after vaccination. Over 1.5 million PBMC per well were cultured with around 9.8 ug/ml peptides in IMDM containing 5% human AB serum, about 10 IU/ml IL-2 and gentamicin. On days 3 and 7, half of the culture medium was replaced with fresh IL-2-containing medium. Unless noted otherwise, every peptide stimulation condition was cultured in triplicate wells. PBMC were separated from whole blood using Ficoll-Paque Plus gradient centrifugation and were then either cryopreserved at -140C or used fresh. The spike proteins of SARS-CoV-2 and of the common cold coronaviruses HCoV-NL63, HCoV-OC43 and HCoV-229E were spanned by overlapping peptide pools. The QIAamp micro DNA kit was used to extract genomic DNA from the cultured CD4+ T cells.

On this clone itself: Its cognate antigen has yet to be identified. Base qualities are missing; no much larger clone stands one base away.

The CDR3 runs 14 residues from the cysteine to the phenylalanine. CDR3 DNA only is kept here, 42 bases in frame from base 1. The germline V gene sets CDR1 to SGHVS and CDR2 to FQNEAQ. V is shortened by 5 bases, J by 1 base, and the region joining them spans 9 bases. The protocol used for the library was the immunoSEQ multiplex PCR assay. TCR beta CDR3 sequencing was performed on DNA from the cultured, isolated CD4+ T cells. The authors' pipeline ran thus. Non-productive TCR sequences were removed and reads were trimmed to the CDR3 region, keeping CDR3s of at least 7 amino acids. Antigen-specific clonotypes were identified using the MANAFEST web app by comparison of expansion in peptide wells against reference cultures. Positive clones required FDR<0.05 expansion versus reference and all other wells, odds ratio above 5, and frequency above 0.1% in two replicate wells. Clonotypes significantly expanded in SARS-CoV-2 spike wells and in at least one common cold coronavirus spike condition were defined as cross-reactive. Using the stringdist R package, CDR3 similarity was measured by Levenshtein distance, and unrooted trees were constructed with ape in R 3.6.1. The table comes from immuneACCESS by way of TCRdb, which keeps in-frame sequences with V and J called. Part of the clones is missing from these tables; in studies checked, under half for an unresolved V gene and the rest for unknown reasons. V and J calls and clone size are those listed in that table; D and trimming were worked out from the DNA. The sample table records about 70,000 clones; roughly 80% of these occur just once. Of the sample, more than 9% is held by the ten largest clones.

The clonotype comes from a human donor who received a COVID-19 vaccine. Sample: CD4+ T cells from PBMCs cultured with SARS-CoV-2 spike peptides, taken before COVID-19 vaccination. In light of the paper, this sample's cell subset or site label describes: SARS-CoV-2 spike overlapping peptide pool stimulation. The V gene is TRBV7-8 and the J gene is TRBJ1-3; the D gene lacks a confident call. The CDR3 region reads CASSKRTSGNTIYF. At the DNA level, the sequence is TGTGCCAGCAGCAAGCGGACTTCTGGAAACACCATATATTTT.